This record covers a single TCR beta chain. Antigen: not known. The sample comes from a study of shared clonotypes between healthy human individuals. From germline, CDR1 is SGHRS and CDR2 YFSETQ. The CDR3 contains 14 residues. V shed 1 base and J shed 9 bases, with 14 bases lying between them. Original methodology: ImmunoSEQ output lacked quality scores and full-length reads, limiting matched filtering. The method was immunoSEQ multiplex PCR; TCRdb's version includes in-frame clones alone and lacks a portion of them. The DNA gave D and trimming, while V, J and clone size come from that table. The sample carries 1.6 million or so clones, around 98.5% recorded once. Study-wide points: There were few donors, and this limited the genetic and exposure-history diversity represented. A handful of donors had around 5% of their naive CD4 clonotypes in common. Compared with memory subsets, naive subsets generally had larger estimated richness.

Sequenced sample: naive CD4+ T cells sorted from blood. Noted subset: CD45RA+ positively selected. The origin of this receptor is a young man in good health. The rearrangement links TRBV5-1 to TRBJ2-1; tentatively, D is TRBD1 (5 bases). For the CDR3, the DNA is TGCGCCAGCAGCTTGTTCCAGGGTCAGGGTGAGCAGTTCTTC. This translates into CASSLFQGQGEQFF.